The entry that follows covers one T cell receptor (beta chain) sequence. The antigen is undetermined. During the collection period, no donor immune events like infections were recorded. This specimen belongs to a study of identifying expanded T cells in peripheral blood. Study-wide findings and caveats: Two-week clone count variance significantly increased as total template count grew.

The repertoire was sequenced with immunoSEQ multiplex PCR; TCRdb's copy has only in-frame clones and lacks some. Of about 84,000 clones listed, approximately 83% are singletons. The CDR3 loop spans 11 amino acids. Germline CDR1 and CDR2: MNHEY and SVGAGI. The V and J ends lost 7 bases and 3 bases respectively, with 7 bases between them. This TCR derives from a person between 18 and 70 years old in good health. V gene TRBV6-5 combines with J gene TRBJ2-7, with no clear D. Specimen: blood. CDR3 bases: TGTGCCAGCAAAGACCTCTACGAGCAGTACTTC. Translating it yields CASKDLYEQYF.